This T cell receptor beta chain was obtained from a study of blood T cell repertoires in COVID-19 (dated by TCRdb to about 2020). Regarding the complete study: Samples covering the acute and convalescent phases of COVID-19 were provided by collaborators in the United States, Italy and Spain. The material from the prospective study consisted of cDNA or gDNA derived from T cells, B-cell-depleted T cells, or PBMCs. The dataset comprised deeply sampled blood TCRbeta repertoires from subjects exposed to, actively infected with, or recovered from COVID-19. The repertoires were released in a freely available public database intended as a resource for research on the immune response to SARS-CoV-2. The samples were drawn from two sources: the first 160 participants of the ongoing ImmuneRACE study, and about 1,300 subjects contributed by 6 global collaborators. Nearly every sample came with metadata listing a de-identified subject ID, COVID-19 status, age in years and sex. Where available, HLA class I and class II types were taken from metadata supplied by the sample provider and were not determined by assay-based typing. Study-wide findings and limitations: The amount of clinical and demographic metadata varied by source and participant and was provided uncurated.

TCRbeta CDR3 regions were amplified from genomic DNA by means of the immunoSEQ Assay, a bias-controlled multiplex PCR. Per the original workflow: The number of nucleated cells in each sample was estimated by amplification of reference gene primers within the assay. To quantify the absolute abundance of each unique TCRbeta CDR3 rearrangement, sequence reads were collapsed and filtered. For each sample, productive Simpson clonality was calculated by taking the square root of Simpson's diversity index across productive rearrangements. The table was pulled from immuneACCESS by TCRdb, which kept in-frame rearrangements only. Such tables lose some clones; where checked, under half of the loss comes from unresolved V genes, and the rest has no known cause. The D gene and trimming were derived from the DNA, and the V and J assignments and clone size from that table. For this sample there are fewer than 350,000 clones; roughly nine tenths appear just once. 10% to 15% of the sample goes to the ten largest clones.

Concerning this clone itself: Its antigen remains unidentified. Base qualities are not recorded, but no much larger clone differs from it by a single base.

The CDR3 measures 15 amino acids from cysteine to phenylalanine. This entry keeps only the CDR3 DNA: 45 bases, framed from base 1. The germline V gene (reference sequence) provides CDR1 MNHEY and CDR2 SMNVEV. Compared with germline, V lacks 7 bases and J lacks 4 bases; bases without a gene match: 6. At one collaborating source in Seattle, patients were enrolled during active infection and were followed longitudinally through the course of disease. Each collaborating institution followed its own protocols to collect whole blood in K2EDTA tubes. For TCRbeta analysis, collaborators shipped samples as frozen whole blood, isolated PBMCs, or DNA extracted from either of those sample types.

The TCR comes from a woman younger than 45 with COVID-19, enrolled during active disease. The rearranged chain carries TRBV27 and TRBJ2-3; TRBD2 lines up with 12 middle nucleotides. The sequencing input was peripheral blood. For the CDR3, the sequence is CASTMTSGGPDTQYF. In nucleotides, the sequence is TGTGCCAGCACCATGACTAGCGGGGGCCCAGATACGCAGTATTTT.